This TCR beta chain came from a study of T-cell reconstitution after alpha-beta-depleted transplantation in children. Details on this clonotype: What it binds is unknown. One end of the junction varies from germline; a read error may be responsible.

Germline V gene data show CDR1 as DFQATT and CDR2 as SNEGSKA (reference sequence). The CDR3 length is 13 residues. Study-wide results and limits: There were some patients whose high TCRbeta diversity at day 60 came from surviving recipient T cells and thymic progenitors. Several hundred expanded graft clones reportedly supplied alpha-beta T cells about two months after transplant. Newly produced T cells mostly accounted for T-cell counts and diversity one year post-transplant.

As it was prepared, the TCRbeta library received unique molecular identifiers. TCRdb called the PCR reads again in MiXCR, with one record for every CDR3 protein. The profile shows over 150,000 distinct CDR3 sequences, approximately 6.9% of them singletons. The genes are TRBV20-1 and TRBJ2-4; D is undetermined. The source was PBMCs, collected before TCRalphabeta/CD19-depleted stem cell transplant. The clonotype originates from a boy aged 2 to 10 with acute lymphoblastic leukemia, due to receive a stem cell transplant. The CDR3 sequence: CSATGEAKNIQYF. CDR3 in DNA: TGCAGCGCTACTGGGGAAGCCAAAAACATTCAGTACTTC.